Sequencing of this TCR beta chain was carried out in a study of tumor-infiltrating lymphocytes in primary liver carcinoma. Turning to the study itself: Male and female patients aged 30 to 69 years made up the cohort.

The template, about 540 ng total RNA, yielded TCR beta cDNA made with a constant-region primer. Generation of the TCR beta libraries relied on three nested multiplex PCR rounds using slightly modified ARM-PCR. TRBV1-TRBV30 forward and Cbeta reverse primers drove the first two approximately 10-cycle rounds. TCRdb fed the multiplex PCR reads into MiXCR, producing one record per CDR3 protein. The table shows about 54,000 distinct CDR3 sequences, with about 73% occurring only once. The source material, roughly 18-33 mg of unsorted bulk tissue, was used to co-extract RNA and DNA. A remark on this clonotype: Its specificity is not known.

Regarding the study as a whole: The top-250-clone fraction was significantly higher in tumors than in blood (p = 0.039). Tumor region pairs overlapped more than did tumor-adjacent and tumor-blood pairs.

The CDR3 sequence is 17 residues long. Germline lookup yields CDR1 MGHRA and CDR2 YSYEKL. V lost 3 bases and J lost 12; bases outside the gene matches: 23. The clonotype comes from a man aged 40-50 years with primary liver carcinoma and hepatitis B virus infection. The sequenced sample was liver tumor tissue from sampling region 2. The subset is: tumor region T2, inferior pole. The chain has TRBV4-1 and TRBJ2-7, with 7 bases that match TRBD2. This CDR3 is CASSHGLTGGSGYVRYF. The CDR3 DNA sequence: TGCGCCAGCAGCCATGGACTAACGGGAGGCTCGGGCTACGTGCGGTACTTC.